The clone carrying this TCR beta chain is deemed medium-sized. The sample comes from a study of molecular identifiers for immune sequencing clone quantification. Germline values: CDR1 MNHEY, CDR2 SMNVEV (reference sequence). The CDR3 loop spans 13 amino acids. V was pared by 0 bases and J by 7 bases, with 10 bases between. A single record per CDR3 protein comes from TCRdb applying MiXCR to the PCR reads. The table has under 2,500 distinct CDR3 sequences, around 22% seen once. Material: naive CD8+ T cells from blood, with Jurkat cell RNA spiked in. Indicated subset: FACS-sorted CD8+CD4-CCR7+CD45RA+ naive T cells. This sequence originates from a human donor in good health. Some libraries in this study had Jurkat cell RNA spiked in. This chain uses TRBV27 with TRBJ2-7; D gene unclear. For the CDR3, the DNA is TGTGCCAGCAGTTTATCTTCCTGGGGAGAGCAGTACTTC. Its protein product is CASSLSSWGEQYF.